This TCR beta chain comes out of a study of cytomegalovirus exposure and HLA in healthy donors. CDR1 and CDR2 from the germline V gene are SGHAT and FQNNGV. The CDR3 is 17 amino acids. V was shortened by 0 bases and J by 2 bases, with 15 bases between the two germline ends. PCR involved 60 Vbeta and 13 Jbeta primers. Assay used: immunoSEQ multiplex PCR; TCRdb lists only in-frame clones, some missing. The repertoire holds under 150,000 clones, with 81% as singletons. This clone was observed a handful of times. What it binds is unknown. Study observations and caveats: Trimming of TCR beta V- and J-genes showed a link, identified in a later analysis, to a missense DCLRE1C variant. HLA allele associations emerged for roughly 16,000 TCR beta sequences in a later analysis, at 0.05 false discovery rate. A later analysis reportedly identified an Asian-associated ancestry cluster as carrying fewer N-insertions than the roughly 700-donor mean.

The source material was PBMCs. The chain has TRBV11-2 and TRBJ2-3; D perhaps matches TRBD2 (6 bases). The TCR originated in a man younger than 35 in good health and CMV-seronegative. The CDR3 region has the DNA TGTGCCAGCAGCTTAGATTCGCTAGCGAGAGTCACAGATACGCAGTATTTT. Translated, it gives CASSLDSLARVTDTQYF. The whole variable domain, filled in from reference TRBV11-2 and TRBJ2-3, reads EAGVAQSPRYKIIEKRQSVAFWCNPISGHATLYWYQQILGQGPKLLIQFQNNGVVDDSQLPKDRFSAERLKGVDSTLKIQPAKLEDSAVYLCASSLDSLARVTDTQYFGPGTRLTVL.